This T cell receptor beta chain was identified in a study of T cells in Graves' hyperthyroidism and ophthalmopathy (dated by TCRdb to 2018 to 2020). In the study overall: Peripheral blood samples were taken at the time of initial diagnosis, prior to any treatment. TCR V-J signatures able to tell the groups apart were searched for in a discovery cohort of 90 to 100 patients, of whom more than 40 had Graves' ophthalmopathy and 55 to 65 had stable Graves' hyperthyroidism. Whether ophthalmopathy could be predicted prospectively was tested in an independent validation cohort made up of approximately 19 hyperthyroidism patients plus 17 patients who later progressed to ophthalmopathy. The 75 to 100 discovery patients were randomly divided into training and test sets at a 7:3 ratio. The study also compared thyroid tissue and blood T-cell repertoires from 5 to 7 Graves' hyperthyroidism patients. Once sampling was done, hyperthyroidism patients were given methimazole at a starting dose of 30 mg daily, whereas ophthalmopathy patients were given high-dose intravenous methylprednisolone. The paper reports TCR Vbeta CDR3 sequencing of more than 120 peripheral blood samples: 43 ophthalmopathy, around 80 hyperthyroidism and approximately 17 progressor patients. Study-wide findings and limitations: Most expanded thyroid clonotypes (frequency above 0.001) were also detected in blood, a finding suggesting that blood repertoires may reflect thyroid immune responses. A model built on a 13 V-J signature distinguished ophthalmopathy from stable hyperthyroidism, reaching 87.88% sensitivity and around 81% specificity in cross-validation and 80%/75% in testing. No statistical method was used to fix the sample size in advance, and group allocation was not hidden from the investigators. In validation, progression to ophthalmopathy was predicted by the model with nearly 71% sensitivity and 72.22% specificity, a median of about 6.8 months before onset.

This clonotype was found many times. Its antigen specificity is not known. Base qualities are not recorded, but no much larger clone differs from it by a single base. For CDR1 and CDR2, the germline V gene lists SGHAT and FQNNGV. Trimming removed 4 bases from V and 2 bases from J, leaving 14 bases between the germline ends. From cysteine to phenylalanine, the CDR3 is 15 amino acids long. The kept DNA is CDR3 alone, 45 bases in frame from the first base. Stable Graves' hyperthyroidism was defined as the absence of progression to ophthalmopathy over 18 months of follow-up. The hyperthyroidism patients were between 18 and 65 years old and newly diagnosed, with a disease duration of less than 2 months. The study excluded patients with uncontrolled infections, other autoimmune diseases, pregnancy or lactation. Diagnoses were based on clinical symptoms, serum thyroxine and TRAb, thyroid ultrasound and orbital computed tomography. PBMCs were isolated from more than 9 ml of fresh peripheral blood by Ficoll-Paque density gradient centrifugation. Total RNA was extracted using Trizol reagent, and RNA quality was assessed on an Agilent 2100 Bioanalyzer.

The TCR beta CDR3 regions were amplified from RNA transcripts. For the first round of RT-PCR on the TCR CDR3, the HTBI primer set was used together with the Qiagen OneStep RT-PCR kit. Libraries were constructed in a second round of multiplex PCR, after which size selection and purification were carried out. Paired-end sequencing of the libraries was performed with 100 bp reads on an Illumina HiSeq2000. The original methods were these. SOAPnuke was used to process the raw data, with reads discarded if the reads contained adapters or uncalled bases, had a mean Phred below 15, or lacked an exact constant-primer or identifier match. High-quality paired reads were merged with COPE v1.2.5, and unique nucleotide sequences were defined as clonotypes. MiTCR v1.1 was used to align clonotypes to the IMGT TRBV, TRBD and TRBJ reference segments. The analysis included only V-J combinations with a frequency above 0.0001, which together covered 99% to 99.2% of the repertoires. A TCS score was defined as the ratio between F50 (clonal expansion) and ExV (chaos), using BLOSUM62-based TCRdist between CDR3 peptides within each V-J. Welch's t-statistics and random forest reduced around 520 V-J features to 10 to 15, which were used in a naive Bayes classifier (R e1071). TCRdb trimmed public reads at Q25 via fastp, called clones via MiXCR and kept in-frame beta chains. A single entry per CDR3 protein holds the most common genes and DNA from its merged rows. TCRdb's processing, not the study's, gives the V and J calls here. The sample has more than 650,000 distinct CDR3 sequences on record, roughly 15% of them singletons. The ten largest make up 10% of the sample.

The source of this sequence is a woman younger than 35 with Graves' hyperthyroidism. The receptor chain draws on TRBV11-2 and TRBJ1-2, with no D gene named confidently. Material: blood. This receptor carries the CDR3 CASSSPRTANYGYTF. In nucleotide form, the sequence is TGTGCCAGCAGCTCACCGAGGACCGCAAACTATGGCTACACCTTC.